The entry below describes one TCR beta chain. Antigen: not known. The junction differs from germline at one of its ends, possibly a read error. Germline-derived CDR1 and CDR2 are SGHVS and FNYEAQ. CDR3 length: 18 amino acids. Cells designated naive CD8 were CD45RO-negative and were positively selected for CCR7, with terminally differentiated effector memory CD45RA+ cells excluded. The protocol was immunoSEQ multiplex PCR, while the TCRdb copy is restricted to in-frame clones and leaves out a portion. Among around 1.9 million clones, around 93% were seen once, and the ten largest hold under 2%. The data were obtained in a study of shared clonotypes between healthy human individuals. Points from the study as a whole: Represented genetic and exposure-history diversity was restricted by having few donors. Memory subsets generally showed smaller estimated richness than naive subsets did. The authors expected sequencing depth to affect clonotype sharing among donors.

Sequencing input: naive CD8+ T cells from PBMCs. This sequence was found in a man younger than 35 in good health. Some clones in this sample may be carry-over from other donors' samples. V is TRBV7-6 and J is TRBJ2-2, with 14 positions matching TRBD2. The CDR3 DNA sequence: TGTGCCAGCAGCCTAGGGACTAGCGGGAGCGCGAACCCCGGGGAGCTGTTTTTT. Protein: CASSLGTSGSANPGELFF. Filled out from reference TRBV7-6 and TRBJ2-2, the complete variable domain reads GAGVSQSPRYKVTKRGQDVALRCDPISGHVSLYWYRQALGQGPEFLTYFNYEAQQDKSGLPNDRFSAERPEGSISTLTIQRTEQRDSAMYRCASSLGTSGSANPGELFFGEGSRLTVL.